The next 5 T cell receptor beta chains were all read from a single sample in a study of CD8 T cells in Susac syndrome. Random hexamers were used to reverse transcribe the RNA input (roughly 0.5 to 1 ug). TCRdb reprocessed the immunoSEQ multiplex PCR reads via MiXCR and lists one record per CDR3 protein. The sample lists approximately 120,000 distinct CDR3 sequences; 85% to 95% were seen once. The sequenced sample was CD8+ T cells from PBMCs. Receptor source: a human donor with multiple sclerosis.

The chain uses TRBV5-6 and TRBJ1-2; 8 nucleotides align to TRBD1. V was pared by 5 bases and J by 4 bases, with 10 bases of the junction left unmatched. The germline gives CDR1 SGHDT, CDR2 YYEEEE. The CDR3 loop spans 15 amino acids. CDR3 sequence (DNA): TGTGCCAGCAGGCCCGGAGGACAGGGATTCTATGGCTACACCTTC. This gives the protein CASRPGGQGFYGYTF.

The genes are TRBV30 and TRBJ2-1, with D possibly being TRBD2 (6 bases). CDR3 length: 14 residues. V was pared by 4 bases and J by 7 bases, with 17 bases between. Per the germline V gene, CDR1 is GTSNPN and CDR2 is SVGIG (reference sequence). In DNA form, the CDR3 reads TGTGCCTGGATAGGTAGCGGAGGCGTAAATGAGCAGTTCTTC. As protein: CAWIGSGGVNEQFF.

CDR3 region: CSAGSSGGAGEQYF. In DNA, the CDR3 is TGCAGTGCTGGGAGTAGCGGGGGGGCGGGCGAGCAGTACTTC. V gene TRBV20-1 combines with J gene TRBJ2-7; 11 bases are a match to TRBD2. The germline V gene has CDR1 DFQATT and CDR2 SNEGSKA (reference sequence). The J segment lost 6 bases and the V segment lost 5 bases, leaving 9 bases of the junction unmatched. The CDR3 extends over 14 amino acids.

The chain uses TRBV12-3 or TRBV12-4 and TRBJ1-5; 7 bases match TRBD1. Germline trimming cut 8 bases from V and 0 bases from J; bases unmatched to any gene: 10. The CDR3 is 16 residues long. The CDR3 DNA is TGTGCCAGCGCTCCCGGGACAGACTATAGCAATCAGCCCCAGCATTTT. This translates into CASAPGTDYSNQPQHF.

CDR3: CASSSEGQARTEAFF. The CDR3 bases are TGTGCCAGCAGCTCGGAAGGACAGGCGCGCACTGAAGCTTTCTTT. This rearrangement joins TRBV13 to TRBJ1-1, with 7 bases lining up with TRBD1. Germline CDR1 is PRHDT and CDR2 is FYEKMQ (reference sequence). The CDR3 totals 15 residues. V dropped 4 bases and J dropped 4; count of bases not matched to a gene: 9.